The T cell receptor beta chain described here comes from a study of multiple sclerosis patients with progressive multifocal leukoencephalopathy (dated by TCRdb to between 2018 and 2020). With regard to the full study: The study examined peripheral T and B cells of MS patients who developed PML (4 under natalizumab, 1 after alemtuzumab) and treated patients who did not. The study aimed to detect JC virus-specific or public T-cell expansions arising at the time of PML onset. Two patients on natalizumab who later developed PML were tracked over time from before therapy, through 6 and 12 months, up to PML onset.

Notes on this clone: Its target antigen remains unknown. No qualities accompany the bases; no much larger clone lies one base away.

The research as a whole found: Only PML patients had TRB clones above 0.5% frequency, but the clones expanded at PML onset were already present before and during natalizumab therapy. Lower normalized Shannon entropy suggested less diverse TRB repertoires in most PML patients, whereas the natalizumab-treated controls showed values near 1. When PML developed, neither common TRBV or TRBJ gene usage nor preferential TRBV-TRBJ pairings were detected. With only a small, descriptive cohort, it remained unclear whether the findings reflect JC virus infection or general immunocompromise. The analysis covered only peripheral blood, although cerebrospinal fluid or brain lymphocytes might be more informative for natalizumab-associated PML.

Amplification of TRB CDR3 regions from genomic DNA was performed at survey-level depth using the immunoSEQ two-step multiplex PCR. Synthetic inline TR CDR3 controls covering all V-J pairings were spiked into each PCR to estimate template counts and remove amplification bias. Reads were processed so that amplification and sequencing bias were reduced, and quantification was performed against synthetic TR CDR3 analogs. In the authors' own workflow: Raw data were processed in ImmunoSEQ Analyzer, removing out-of-frame sequences and CDR3s with stop codons, and genes were named by IMGT nomenclature. Normalized Shannon entropy, defined as 1 minus Pielou's evenness, was used to summarize repertoire diversity. Only TRB sequences sharing the V gene, the J gene and the CDR3 were counted as identical. Public PML clonotypes were CDR3s shared by two or more PML-onset samples but absent earlier, in controls, and in public databases. Positional CDR3 amino acid composition was analyzed in Skylign with the observed count method. Imported from immuneACCESS, the table was reduced by TCRdb to in-frame sequences with V and J called. These copies leave out some clones; in studies compared against another copy, an unresolved V gene accounts for under half, and the cause of the remainder is not known. The V and J calls and clone size are taken from that table; D and trimming were inferred from the DNA. The sample data list 26,000 or so clones, and less than 95% of these were observed just once. The ten most abundant clones make up 2% to 2.5% of the sample.

The cysteine opens and the phenylalanine closes a CDR3 of 11 amino acids. Only the CDR3 part of the read is kept: 33 bases, read in frame from the first base. The germline V gene provides CDR1 SGHAT and CDR2 FQNNGV. V and J are truncated by 5 bases and 7 bases respectively, leaving an intervening sequence of 8 bases. This specimen's time point label, per the study, means: approximately 12 months of natalizumab therapy. The treatment or condition label, as the study defines it: on natalizumab therapy at sampling. The controls were about five MS patients treated with natalizumab who did not develop PML and who were sampled longitudinally. Interferon beta had previously been received by all listed patients, and all PML patients were female. Blood samples at T1 and T2 were obtained at 6 and 12 months of natalizumab therapy, respectively. Isolation of peripheral blood mononuclear cells was performed by Ficoll-Hypaque density gradient centrifugation.

The sequence joins TRBV11-2 to TRBJ1-1; there is no confident call for the D gene. Specimen: PBMCs, collected from a patient treated with natalizumab. This receptor was obtained from a man between 25 and 39 years old with multiple sclerosis. CDR3 loop: CASSPGLEAFF. The nucleotides are TGTGCCAGCAGCCCAGGTCTTGAAGCTTTCTTT. With the portions outside the CDR3 filled from the reference TRBV11-2 and TRBJ1-1 genes, the complete variable region becomes EAGVAQSPRYKIIEKRQSVAFWCNPISGHATLYWYQQILGQGPKLLIQFQNNGVVDDSQLPKDRFSAERLKGVDSTLKIQPAKLEDSAVYLCASSPGLEAFFGQGTRLTVV.